The 2 T cell receptor beta chains below come from one sample, sequenced in a study of beta chain features in type 1 diabetes. Study-level results: Type 1 diabetes patients showed a moderate but significant shortening of TCRB CDR3s in all four CD4+ subsets.

Their target antigens are unknown. The authors reverse transcribed all of the isolated RNA, so sequencing captured expressed TCRB transcripts. Repertoires were generated with immunoSEQ multiplex PCR, while TCRdb's copy carries only in-frame clones and drops some. The table shows roughly 400,000 clones, with 8% to 10% occurring only once. Sequencing was done on a sample of central memory CD4+ T cells from blood. The receptors come from a man aged 25-40 years with type 1 diabetes.

This chain connects TRBV5-4 to TRBJ1-1; no definite D call. CDR1 and CDR2 (germline): SGHNT, YYREEE (reference sequence). V shed 4 bases and J shed 6 bases, with 16 bases lying between them. This CDR3 comprises 14 residues. CDR3 DNA sequence: TGTGCCAGCAGCCAGACCTTGTCCGGCTCTGAAGCTTTCTTT. As protein: CASSQTLSGSEAFF.

This clone was counted a few times. J is TRBJ2-2 and V is TRBV27; 9 nucleotides match TRBD1. CDR1 is MNHEY and CDR2 is SMNVEV in the germline V gene (reference sequence). The CDR3 spans 15 residues. The J segment lost 1 base and the V segment lost 5 bases, leaving 2 bases of the junction unmatched. Written as DNA, the CDR3 is TGTGCCAGCAGTCGGGACAGGGTGAACACCGGGGAGCTGTTTTTT. This codes for CASSRDRVNTGELFF.